The 13 T cell receptor beta chains below were found in one sample sequenced in a study of early T cells in non-severe SARS-CoV-2 infection (dated by TCRdb to the early 2020s). Libraries were constructed by 5' RACE. Sequencer: NextSeq 500. TCRdb cleaned the public reads at Q25 with fastp, built clones with MiXCR and kept in-frame beta chains. Rows are unified per CDR3 protein, each entry keeping the most common DNA and genes. The sample has tens of thousands of distinct CDR3 sequences on record, about 15% of them singletons. In total, the top ten clones hold about 6.1% of the sample. The sample was whole blood. These TCRs come from an adult who was a healthcare worker with PCR-confirmed SARS-CoV-2 infection or an uninfected control (not recorded which).

This clonotype has more than one count but fewer than ten. As DNA, the CDR3 is TGCAGTGCTAGACCCCGGGTCTCTGGAAACACCATATATTTT. Encoded protein: CSARPRVSGNTIYF. The chain uses TRBV20-1 and TRBJ1-3, with D hard to call. V shed 2 bases and J shed 0 bases, with 8 bases lying between them. The CDR3 consists of 14 residues. The germline gives CDR1 DFQATT, CDR2 SNEGSKA (reference sequence).

The chain recombines TRBV29-1 with TRBJ2-3; D unclear. V shed 8 bases and J shed 3 bases, with 6 bases lying between them. The CDR3 runs to 10 residues. CDR1 and CDR2 (germline): SQVTM, ANQGSEA. The CDR3 loop reads CSYKTDTQYF. CDR3 in DNA: TGCAGCTATAAGACAGATACGCAGTATTTT.

This clonotype occurred many times. The chain couples TRBV10-3 to TRBJ1-6, with D maybe TRBD1 (6 bases). Trimming left V 8 bases short and J 8 bases short, with 10 bases between. CDR3 length equals 12 residues. Germline V gene sequence: CDR1 ENHRY, CDR2 SYGVKD. The CDR3 reads CAIEDSYSPLHF. CDR3 nucleotides: TGTGCCATCGAGGACAGCTATTCACCCCTCCACTTT.

The V and J genes are TRBV5-4 and TRBJ2-7; 7 positions agree with TRBD1. CDR1 SGHNT and CDR2 YYREEE come from the germline V gene (reference sequence). The CDR3 spans 11 residues. The V gene end was trimmed by 7 bases and the J gene end by 2 bases; junction bases not matched to a gene: 0. Here the CDR3 DNA reads TGTGCCAGCCAGGGGGCCTACGAGCAGTACTTC. Its translation is CASQGAYEQYF.

This clonotype was picked up a small number of times. The V call is TRBV6-1, the J call TRBJ1-6; D unresolved. This CDR3 is 15 amino acids long. Trimming removed 2 bases from V and 3 bases from J, with 8 bases in between. Germline V gene data show CDR1 as MNHNS and CDR2 as SASEGT. The CDR3 spells CASSEQEGYNSPLHF. DNA of the CDR3: TGTGCCAGCAGTGAACAGGAGGGCTATAATTCACCCCTCCACTTT.

The chain couples TRBV7-3 to TRBJ2-2, with TRBD2 matching over 11 bases. The CDR3 sequence is 15 residues long. The trim removed 6 bases at V and 5 bases at J, leaving 5 bases unmatched. Germline V gene sequence: CDR1 SGHTA, CDR2 FQGTGA. CDR3 amino acids: CASRRLAGTTGELFF. The CDR3 nucleotides read TGTGCCAGCAGAAGACTAGCGGGGACGACCGGGGAGCTGTTTTTT.

The chain employs TRBV28 and TRBJ2-2; D gene uncertain. The CDR3 is 12 amino acids. V dropped 3 bases and J dropped 6 bases, with 5 bases sitting between them. In germline, CDR1 is MDHEN, CDR2 SYDVKM. The CDR3 region has the DNA TGTGCCAGCAGTTTCATCGCCGGGGAGCTGTTTTTT. Its protein product is CASSFIAGELFF.

This clonotype turned up a few times. The junction shows a germline mismatch at one end, possibly a read error. The chain is built from TRBV7-7 and TRBJ2-1; D is uncertain. The CDR3 runs 14 residues. CDR1 is SSHAT, CDR2 FNYEAQ, per germline (reference sequence). CDR3: CASSLGDRHNEQFF. CDR3 nucleotide sequence: TGTGCTAGCAGCTTAGGAGACCGACACAATGAGCAGTTCTTC.

This clonotype was picked up many times. This chain links TRBV7-9 with TRBJ2-2; no clear D. Deletions cut 2 bases from V and 4 bases from J, with 8 bases between. CDR1 SEHNR and CDR2 FQNEAQ come from the germline V gene (reference sequence). CDR3 length: 14 residues. The CDR3 reads CASSLRQSTGELFF. The DNA of the CDR3 is TGTGCCAGCAGCTTACGCCAGAGCACCGGGGAGCTGTTTTTT.

This clonotype was recorded at least ten times. This chain uses TRBV12-3 or TRBV12-4 with TRBJ2-5; 13 nucleotides match TRBD2. The CDR3 runs to 14 residues. V shed 6 bases, J shed 5 bases, and the junction held 3 bases outside the gene matches. CDR3: CASSALAGGETQYF. In DNA, the CDR3 is TGTGCCAGCAGCGCACTAGCGGGGGGGGAGACCCAGTACTTC.

This clonotype was seen only once. The chain employs TRBV28 and TRBJ2-1, with 8 bases lining up with TRBD2. V trimming: 5 bases; J trimming: 3 bases; junction bases outside the gene matches: 9. The CDR3 is 16 residues long. Germline V gene sequence: CDR1 MDHEN, CDR2 SYDVKM. For the CDR3, the DNA is TGTGCCAGCAGTCCCTTTCGGGGGGGCGGCTACAATGAGCAGTTCTTC. This sequence encodes CASSPFRGGGYNEQFF.

The chain has TRBV29-1 and TRBJ1-1, with D possibly matching TRBD1 (6 bases). Trimming left V 3 bases short and J 0 bases short, with 11 bases between. Germline V gene lookup returns CDR1 SQVTM and CDR2 ANQGSEA. CDR3 length: 14 residues. The CDR3 protein is CSVDPGQLNTEAFF. In DNA, the CDR3 is TGCAGCGTTGACCCTGGACAGCTGAACACTGAAGCTTTCTTT.

The rearrangement joins TRBV6-5 to TRBJ1-1; D perhaps matches TRBD1 (5 bases). V lost 5 bases and J 5 bases, leaving 12 bases between the germline ends. Germline CDR1 and CDR2: MNHEY and SVGAGI. The CDR3 consists of 13 residues. The CDR3 sequence is CASSRDFSTEAFF. The CDR3 region has the DNA TGTGCCAGCAGTCGGGACTTTAGTACTGAAGCTTTCTTT.